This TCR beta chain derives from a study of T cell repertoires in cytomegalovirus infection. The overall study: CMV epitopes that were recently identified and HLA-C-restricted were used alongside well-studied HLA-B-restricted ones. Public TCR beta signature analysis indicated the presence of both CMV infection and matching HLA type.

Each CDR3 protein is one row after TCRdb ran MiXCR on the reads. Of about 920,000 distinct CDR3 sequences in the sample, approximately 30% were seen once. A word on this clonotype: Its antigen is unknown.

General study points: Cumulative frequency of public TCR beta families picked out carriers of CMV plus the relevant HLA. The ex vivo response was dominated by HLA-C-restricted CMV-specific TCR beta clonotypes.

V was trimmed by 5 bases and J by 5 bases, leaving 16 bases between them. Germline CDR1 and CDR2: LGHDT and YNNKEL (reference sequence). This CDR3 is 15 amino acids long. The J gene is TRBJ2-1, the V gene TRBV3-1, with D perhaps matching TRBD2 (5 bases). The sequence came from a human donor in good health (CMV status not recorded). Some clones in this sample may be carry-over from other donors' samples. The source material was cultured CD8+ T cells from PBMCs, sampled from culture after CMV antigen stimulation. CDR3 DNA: TGTGCCAGCAGCACCCACGAGCGGAGTAACAATGAGCAGTTCTTC. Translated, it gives CASSTHERSNNEQFF.